This T cell receptor (beta chain) was captured in a study of T cell repertoires in cytomegalovirus infection. Across the whole study: TCR beta signatures that were public indicated CMV infection and matching HLA type.

Points on this clonotype: Its specificity is unknown.

Using its own MiXCR run on the reads, TCRdb lists one record per CDR3 protein. The table has approximately 1,000,000 distinct CDR3 sequences, approximately 30% seen once. Study-wide findings and caveats: Dominant in the ex vivo response were TCR beta clonotypes restricted by HLA-C and specific for CMV.

V shed 0 bases and J shed 4 bases, with 6 bases lying between them. Germline lookup yields CDR1 LGHNA and CDR2 YNFKEQ. CDR3 length: 13 residues. The V and J genes are TRBV4-2 and TRBJ2-5, with D uncertain. This TCR was sampled from a human donor in good health (CMV status not recorded). Some clones in this sample may be carry-over from other donors' samples. The input for sequencing was cultured CD8+ T cells from PBMCs, taken from culture after CMV antigen stimulation. Here the CDR3 DNA reads TGTGCCAGCAGCCAAGAGCTGGGAGAGACCCAGTACTTC. Amino acids: CASSQELGETQYF.